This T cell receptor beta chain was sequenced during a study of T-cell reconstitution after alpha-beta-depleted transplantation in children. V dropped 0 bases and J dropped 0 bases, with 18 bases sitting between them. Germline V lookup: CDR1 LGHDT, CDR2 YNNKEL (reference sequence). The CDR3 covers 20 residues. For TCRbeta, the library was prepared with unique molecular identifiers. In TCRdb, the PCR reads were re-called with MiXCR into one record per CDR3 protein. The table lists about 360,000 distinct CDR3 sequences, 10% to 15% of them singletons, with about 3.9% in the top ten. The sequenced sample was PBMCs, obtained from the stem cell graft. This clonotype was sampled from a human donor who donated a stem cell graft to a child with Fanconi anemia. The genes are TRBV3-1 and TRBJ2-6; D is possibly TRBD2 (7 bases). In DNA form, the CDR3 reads TGTGCCAGCAGCCAAGAAAGTCGGGGGGCCCGGGTCTCTGGGGCCAACGTCCTGACTTTC. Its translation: CASSQESRGARVSGANVLTF.